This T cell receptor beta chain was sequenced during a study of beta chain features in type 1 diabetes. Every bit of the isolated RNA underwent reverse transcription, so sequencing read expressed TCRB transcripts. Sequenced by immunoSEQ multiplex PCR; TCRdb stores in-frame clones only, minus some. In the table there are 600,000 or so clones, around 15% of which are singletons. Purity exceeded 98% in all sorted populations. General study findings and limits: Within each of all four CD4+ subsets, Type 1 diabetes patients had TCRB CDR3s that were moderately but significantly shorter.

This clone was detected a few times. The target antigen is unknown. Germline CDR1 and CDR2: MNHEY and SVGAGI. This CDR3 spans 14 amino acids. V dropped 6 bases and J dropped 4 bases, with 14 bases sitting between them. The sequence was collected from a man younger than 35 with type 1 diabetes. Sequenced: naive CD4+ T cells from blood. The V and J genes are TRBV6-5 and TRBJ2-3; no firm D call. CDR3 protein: CASRGNQLADTQYF. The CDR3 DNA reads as TGTGCCAGCAGGGGGAATCAACTCGCAGATACGCAGTATTTT.